This TCR beta chain was sequenced during a study of T cell responses to AZD1222 COVID-19 vaccine. Study-level information: Whether given at about 4 or about 12 weeks, second doses were pooled.

Profiled with immunoSEQ multiplex PCR; TCRdb holds only in-frame clones, not every one. The sample carries about 160,000 clones, roughly nine tenths recorded once. V lost 6 bases and J lost 6, with 15 bases in between. This CDR3 region has 13 residues. Germline CDR1 and CDR2: SEHNR and FQNEAQ (reference sequence). The material sequenced was peripheral blood, taken on day 0 of AZD1222 vaccination. This receptor was obtained from an adult in good health. This sequence joins TRBV7-9 and TRBJ2-7, with D possibly TRBD1 on 5 matching bases. The CDR3 DNA sequence: TGTGCCAGCAGTACAGCTCTTGGGGCCGAGCAGTACTTC. This codes for CASSTALGAEQYF.